This T cell receptor beta chain comes out of a study of blood T cell repertoires in COVID-19. Using immunoSEQ multiplex PCR, the repertoire was profiled, and TCRdb retains in-frame clones only, with some absent. The top ten clones hold 2.5% to 3.5% of a sample with around 200,000 clones, approximately 85% of them seen once. The CDR3 extends over 14 amino acids. V trimming: 5 bases; J trimming: 0 bases; junction bases outside the gene matches: 2. Germline V gene lookup returns CDR1 MNHNY and CDR2 SVGAGI (reference sequence). The genes are TRBV6-6 and TRBJ2-7; TRBD2 matches at 9 bases. The TCR sequence derives from a man aged 60 to 75 with acute or convalescent COVID-19. Material: peripheral blood. The CDR3 sequence is CASSQTSGSYEQYF. CDR3 coding DNA: TGTGCCAGCAGTCAGACTAGCGGCTCCTACGAGCAGTACTTC.